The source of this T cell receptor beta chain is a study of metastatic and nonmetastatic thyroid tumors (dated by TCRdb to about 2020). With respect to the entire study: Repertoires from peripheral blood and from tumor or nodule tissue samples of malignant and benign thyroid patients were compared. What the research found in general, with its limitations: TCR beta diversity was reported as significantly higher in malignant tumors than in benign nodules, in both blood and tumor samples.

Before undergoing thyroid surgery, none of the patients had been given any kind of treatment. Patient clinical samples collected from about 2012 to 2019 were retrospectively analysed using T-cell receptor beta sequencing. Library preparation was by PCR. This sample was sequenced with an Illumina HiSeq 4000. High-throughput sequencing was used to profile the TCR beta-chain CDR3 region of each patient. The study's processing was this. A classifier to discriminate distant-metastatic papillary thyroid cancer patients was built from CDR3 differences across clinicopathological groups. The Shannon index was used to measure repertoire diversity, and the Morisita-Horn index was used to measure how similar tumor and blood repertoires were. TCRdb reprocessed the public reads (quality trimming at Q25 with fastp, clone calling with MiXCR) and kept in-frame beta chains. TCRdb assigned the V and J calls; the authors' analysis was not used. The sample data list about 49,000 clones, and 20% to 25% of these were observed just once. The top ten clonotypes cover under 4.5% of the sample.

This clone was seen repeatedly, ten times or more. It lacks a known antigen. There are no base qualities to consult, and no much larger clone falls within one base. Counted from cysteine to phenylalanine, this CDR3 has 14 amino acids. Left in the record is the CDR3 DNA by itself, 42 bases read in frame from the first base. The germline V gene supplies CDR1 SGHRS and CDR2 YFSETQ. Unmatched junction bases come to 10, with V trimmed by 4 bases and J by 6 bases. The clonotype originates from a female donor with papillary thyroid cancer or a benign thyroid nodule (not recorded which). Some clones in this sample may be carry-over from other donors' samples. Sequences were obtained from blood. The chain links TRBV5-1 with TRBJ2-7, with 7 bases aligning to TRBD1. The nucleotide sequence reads TGCGCCAGCAGCACCAGACAGGGTGTGGGCGAGCAGTACTTC. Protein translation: CASSTRQGVGEQYF.